These 20 T cell receptor beta chains were all obtained from the same sample, sequenced in a study of vaccination effects on CD4 cells after COVID-19. These receptors' targets are unknown. The method was immunoSEQ multiplex PCR; TCRdb's version includes in-frame clones alone and lacks a portion of them. This table has about 80,000 clones, over 75% appearing once. Sequencing followed a ViraFEST assay step that expanded antigen-specific CD4+ T cells with viral peptide pools. Once cultured for nine to ten days, the cells underwent separation to obtain CD4+ T cells. Participants received two doses of either the BNT162b2 or mRNA-1273 vaccine. The sample was CD4+ T cells from PBMCs cultured with HCoV-OC43 spike peptides, taken after COVID-19 vaccination. The sample's subset: HCoV-OC43 spike overlapping peptide pool stimulation. The receptors shown here come from a human donor who received a COVID-19 vaccine.

The genes are TRBV29-1 and TRBJ2-5, with D possibly TRBD1 on 6 matching bases. CDR3 length: 14 amino acids. Deletions cut 6 bases from V and 4 bases from J, with 18 bases between. The germline CDR1 and CDR2 sequences are SQVTM and ANQGSEA. This CDR3 reads CSVQRGYTTETQYF. The CDR3 region has the DNA TGCAGCGTCCAAAGGGGGTACACAACAGAGACCCAGTACTTC.

This chain joins TRBV27 and TRBJ1-5; D gene ambiguous. CDR1 is MNHEY, CDR2 SMNVEV, per germline (reference sequence). The CDR3 has 13 amino acids. The V gene lost 2 bases and the J gene lost 5 bases, with 7 bases spanning the gap. The CDR3 sequence: CASSLDRYQPQHF. CDR3 nucleotides: TGTGCCAGCAGTTTAGATCGGTATCAGCCCCAGCATTTT.

The chain couples TRBV5-8 to TRBJ2-5; D remains ambiguous. Trimming took 1 base from V and 2 from J, leaving 6 bases between them. Germline CDR1 SGHTS, CDR2 YDEGEE. CDR3 length: 13 residues. The CDR3 DNA sequence: TGTGCCAGCAGCTTGTTTTATCAAGAGACCCAGTACTTC. The encoded protein is CASSLFYQETQYF.

This chain uses TRBV30 with TRBJ2-5, with 12 bases matching TRBD1. The junction had 7 bases not matched to a gene; V was cut back by 3 bases and J by 5 bases. Germline CDR1 GTSNPN, CDR2 SVGIG (reference sequence). The CDR3 consists of 15 residues. The CDR3 spells CAWREGTGGLETQYF. CDR3 bases: TGTGCCTGGAGAGAGGGGACAGGGGGCTTGGAGACCCAGTACTTC.

The chain combines TRBV6-6 with TRBJ2-2; D gene ambiguous. V lost 2 bases, J lost 6 bases, and 4 bases lay in between. Germline CDR1 is MNHNY and CDR2 is SVGAGI (reference sequence). This CDR3 comprises 12 residues. CDR3 DNA sequence: TGTGCCAGCAGTTACAGGGCCGGGGAGCTGTTTTTT. Translation gives CASSYRAGELFF.

This clone has just a few counts. The chain carries TRBV7-7 and TRBJ2-7; D not resolved. This CDR3 comprises 15 residues. The V end lost 5 bases, the J end lost 4 bases, and 18 bases lay between the germline ends. Germline V gene data show CDR1 as SSHAT and CDR2 as FNYEAQ (reference sequence). The CDR3 reads CASSQWITPFYEQYV. DNA of the CDR3: TGTGCCAGCAGCCAATGGATAACACCTTTTTACGAGCAGTACGTC.

CDR3 DNA: TGCGCCAGCAGTGCACTACCGGGACAGGGGTCCAATGAGCAGTTCTTC. It is translated as CASSALPGQGSNEQFF. This chain links TRBV10-1 with TRBJ2-1, with 10 nucleotides matching TRBD1. V dropped 4 bases and J dropped 6; count of bases not matched to a gene: 9. Germline lookup yields CDR1 WNHNN and CDR2 SYGVQD (reference sequence). The CDR3 totals 16 residues.

This chain joins TRBV25-1 and TRBJ2-1; 9 nucleotides agree with TRBD1. This CDR3 is built from 15 residues. The V and J ends lost 6 bases and 3 bases, in that order; junction bases with no gene match: 6. Germline V CDR1 and CDR2: MGHDK, SYGVNS. The CDR3 loop is CASSADRGSYNEQFF. DNA of the CDR3: TGTGCCAGCAGCGCGGACAGGGGTAGCTACAATGAGCAGTTCTTC.

This clone was detected once. The genes are TRBV30 and TRBJ2-2; TRBD1 might be the D (5 bases). V lost 5 bases and J lost 3, with 10 bases in between. The CDR3 has 13 residues. Per the germline V gene, CDR1 is GTSNPN and CDR2 is SVGIG (reference sequence). The CDR3 reads CAWHRQYTGELFF. The CDR3 DNA reads TGTGCCTGGCACAGACAGTACACCGGGGAGCTGTTTTTT.

The J gene is TRBJ2-2, the V gene TRBV5-1; D ambiguous. The V end lost 0 bases, the J end lost 5 bases, and 8 bases lay between the germline ends. Germline values: CDR1 SGHRS, CDR2 YFSETQ. This CDR3 region has 14 residues. CDR3 in amino acids: CASSLAVLTGELFF. For the CDR3, the DNA is TGCGCCAGCAGCTTGGCGGTGCTAACCGGGGAGCTGTTTTTT.

This clone was observed a handful of times. The rearrangement links TRBV9 to TRBJ1-4; 8 bases fit TRBD1. V dropped 4 bases and J dropped 4; count of bases not matched to a gene: 9. This CDR3 spans 16 amino acids. Per the germline V gene, CDR1 is SGDLS and CDR2 is YYNGEE. This CDR3 reads CASSPHRGAVNEKLFF. The DNA of the CDR3 is TGTGCCAGCAGCCCCCACAGGGGGGCTGTTAATGAAAAACTGTTTTTT.

This clone turned up a few times. CDR3 DNA sequence: TGTGCCAGTACTCCTCCCAGGGCGGAGACCCAGTACTTC. This codes for CASTPPRAETQYF. V is TRBV2 and J is TRBJ2-5; D is perhaps TRBD1 (5 bases). Trimming pared 9 bases from V and 5 bases from J, leaving 16 bases between. The length of the CDR3 is 13 residues. Germline loops: CDR1 SNHLY, CDR2 FYNNEI. Supplemented by reference TRBV2 and TRBJ2-5, the full variable domain reads EPEVTQTPSHQVTQMGQEVILRCVPISNHLYFYWYRQILGQKVEFLVSFYNNEISEKSEIFDDQFSVERPDGSNFTLKIRSTKLEDSAMYFCASTPPRAETQYFGPGTRLLVL.

The chain employs TRBV18 and TRBJ1-2; TRBD1 aligns across 7 bases. The CDR3 extends over 17 amino acids. J was trimmed by 2 bases and V by 2 bases; bases with no gene match: 11. CDR1 and CDR2 (germline): KGHSH, LQKENI. The DNA of the CDR3 is TGTGCCAGCTCACCATTTCTAGACGACAGGGACAACTATGGCTACACCTTC. Protein product: CASSPFLDDRDNYGYTF.

The chain carries TRBV9 and TRBJ2-6, with TRBD1 as a possible D gene (7 bases). Trimming took off 6 bases at V and 2 bases at J, with 21 bases between the two ends. The CDR3 contains 18 residues. Germline-derived CDR1 and CDR2 are SGDLS and YYNGEE. CDR3 sequence: CASNSPSQGGAGANVLTF. DNA for the CDR3: TGTGCCAGCAACTCTCCCTCCCAGGGGGGAGCTGGGGCCAACGTCCTGACTTTC.

This rearrangement joins TRBV7-9 to TRBJ1-1; unclear D gene. V was pared by 5 bases and J by 1 base, with 11 bases between. CDR1 and CDR2 from the germline V gene are SEHNR and FQNEAQ (reference sequence). The CDR3 has 14 residues. CDR3 bases: TGTGCCAGCAGCGTGGACGTCCAGAACACTGAAGCTTTCTTT. Translated, it gives CASSVDVQNTEAFF.

V and J are TRBV18 and TRBJ2-4; 9 nucleotides line up with TRBD1. The CDR3 extends over 16 amino acids. V lost 6 bases to trimming and J lost 0 bases; unmatched junction nucleotides: 6. Per germline, CDR1 KGHSH and CDR2 LQKENI. Here the CDR3 reads CASSGQGMGAKNIQYF. In DNA form, the CDR3 reads TGTGCCAGCTCCGGACAGGGGATGGGAGCCAAAAACATTCAGTACTTC.

J is TRBJ1-5 and V is TRBV4-3; D is possibly TRBD1 (6 bases). Germline loops: CDR1 LGHNA, CDR2 YSLEER. Between the trimmed V and J ends, which lost 1 base and 4 bases, there was a span of 17 bases. This CDR3 has 17 residues. CDR3 region: CASSQGWQQGENQPQHF. The CDR3 nucleotides read TGCGCCAGCAGCCAAGGGTGGCAACAGGGTGAAAATCAGCCCCAGCATTTT.

The chain joins TRBV19 to TRBJ2-7; TRBD2 matches 10 bases. J lost 0 bases, V lost 6 bases, and 5 bases had no gene match. CDR1 is LNHDA, CDR2 SQIVND, per germline (reference sequence). The CDR3 has 15 residues. In DNA, the CDR3 is TGTGCCAGTAGCCAAACTAGCGGGAACTCCTACGAGCAGTACGTC. Protein sequence: CASSQTSGNSYEQYV.

This chain joins TRBV30 and TRBJ1-5; 7 bases agree with TRBD1. The CDR3 spans 14 residues. V was clipped by 1 base and J by 7 bases; unmatched bases: 7. CDR1 is GTSNPN and CDR2 is SVGIG in the germline V gene (reference sequence). CDR3 in DNA: TGTGCCTGGAGTGAAGGGGGCAGGTTGCAGCCCCAGCATTTT. Protein: CAWSEGGRLQPQHF.

This clone showed up just a few times. This chain uses TRBV5-6 with TRBJ2-2, with 7 nucleotides matching TRBD2. The CDR3 spans 15 residues. J was trimmed by 2 bases and V by 3 bases; bases with no gene match: 4. Germline-derived CDR1 and CDR2 are SGHDT and YYEEEE. CDR3 in amino acids: CASSYRGGNTGELFF. The CDR3 bases are TGTGCCAGCAGCTATCGCGGGGGTAACACCGGGGAGCTGTTTTTT.